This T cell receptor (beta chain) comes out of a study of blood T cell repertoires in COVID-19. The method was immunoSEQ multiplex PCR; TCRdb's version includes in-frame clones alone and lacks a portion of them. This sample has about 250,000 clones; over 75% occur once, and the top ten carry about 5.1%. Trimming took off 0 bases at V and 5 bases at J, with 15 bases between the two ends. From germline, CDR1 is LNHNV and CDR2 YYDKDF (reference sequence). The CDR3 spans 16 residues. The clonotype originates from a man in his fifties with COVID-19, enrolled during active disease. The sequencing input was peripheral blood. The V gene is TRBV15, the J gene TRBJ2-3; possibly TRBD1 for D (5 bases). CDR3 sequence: CATSRDRAGIVDTQYF. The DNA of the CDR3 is TGTGCCACCAGCAGAGATCGGGCAGGGATAGTAGATACGCAGTATTTT. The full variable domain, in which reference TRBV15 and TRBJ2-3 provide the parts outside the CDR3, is DAMVIQNPRYQVTQFGKPVTLSCSQTLNHNVMYWYQQKSSQAPKLLFHYYDKDFNNEADTPDNFQSRRPNTSFCFLDIRSPGLGDTAMYLCATSRDRAGIVDTQYFGPGTRLTVL.